A single T cell receptor beta chain is shown here with its context. Its antigen is unknown. The sample is drawn from a study of T cell responses to AZD1222 COVID-19 vaccine. Study-wide results and limits: When two AZD1222 doses had been given, Spike-specific TCR breadth and depth rose. Donors skewed white British and female; clonal diversity was possibly underestimated. Spike-spanning, vaccine-associated CD4 TCRs were dominant at 160-218 and 743-854.

From germline, CDR1 is MNHEY and CDR2 SMNVEV (reference sequence). V lost 2 bases and J 2 bases, leaving 10 bases between the germline ends. CDR3 length equals 14 residues. The repertoire was sequenced with immunoSEQ multiplex PCR; TCRdb's copy has only in-frame clones and lacks some. The data contain about 180,000 clones, about 93% of them singletons. The origin of this receptor is an adult who received the MenACWY meningococcal vaccine as a control. This chain joins TRBV27 and TRBJ2-7; D gene uncertain. Sequences were derived from peripheral blood, sampled 28 days after the second dose of the MenACWY control vaccine. The CDR3 sequence: CASSLGGSPYEQYF. For the CDR3, the DNA is TGTGCCAGCAGTTTAGGTGGGTCACCCTACGAGCAGTACTTC.